The 5 T cell receptor beta chains below were found in one sample sequenced in a study of cytomegalovirus exposure and HLA in healthy donors. Vbeta (60) and Jbeta (13) primers were used in the PCR. Repertoires were generated with immunoSEQ multiplex PCR, while TCRdb's copy carries only in-frame clones and drops some. The sample includes some 120,000 clones, about 74% of them seen just once. The material sequenced was PBMCs. All receptors derive from a man aged 40-50 years in good health and CMV-seropositive.

The chain joins TRBV2 to TRBJ2-1; TRBD2 matches at 7 bases. The CDR3 contains 14 residues. Trimming at V came to 6 bases and at J to 7 bases, leaving 9 bases not matched to a gene. Germline CDR1 reads SNHLY; CDR2 reads FYNNEI. This CDR3 reads CASRAREVKNEQFF. CDR3 in DNA: TGTGCCAGCAGGGCACGGGAGGTGAAGAATGAGCAGTTCTTC.

This clone was counted a few times. The chain recombines TRBV19 with TRBJ2-7, with 9 bases matching TRBD1. The CDR3 totals 13 residues. The junction had 1 base not matched to a gene; V was cut back by 4 bases and J by 3 bases. Germline CDR1 LNHDA, CDR2 SQIVND (reference sequence). The CDR3 coding sequence is TGTGCCAGTAGTAGACAGGGGGACTACGAGCAGTACTTC. This encodes CASSRQGDYEQYF.

The rearrangement uses TRBV9 and TRBJ1-3; maybe TRBD1 (6 bases). This CDR3 region has 17 residues. Trimming took 5 bases from V and 0 from J, leaving 18 bases between them. From germline, CDR1 is SGDLS and CDR2 YYNGEE. As DNA, the CDR3 is TGTGCCAGCAGTCGAACCAGACAGGCTAACTCTGGAAACACCATATATTTT. Its translation: CASSRTRQANSGNTIYF.

The chain is built from TRBV30 and TRBJ1-3; no clear D gene. This CDR3 is 17 amino acids long. Between the trimmed V and J ends, which lost 1 base and 2 bases, there was a span of 18 bases. Germline CDR1 is GTSNPN and CDR2 is SVGIG (reference sequence). CDR3: CAWSARIVASAGNTIYF. The DNA of the CDR3 is TGTGCCTGGAGTGCCAGAATTGTGGCATCCGCTGGAAACACCATATATTTT.

This sequence joins TRBV19 and TRBJ1-6, with 9 bases lining up with TRBD1. The V gene's germline CDR1 is LNHDA and CDR2 SQIVND (reference sequence). The CDR3 sequence is 16 residues long. J gave up 6 bases and V 5 bases, and 8 bases lay outside the gene matches. CDR3 region: CASSPTDRGGNSPLHF. The CDR3 DNA is TGTGCCAGTAGTCCCACGGACAGGGGCGGTAATTCACCCCTCCACTTT. Full variable domain (remainder filled in from reference TRBV19 and TRBJ1-6): DGGITQSPKYLFRKEGQNVTLSCEQNLNHDAMYWYRQDPGQGLRLIYYSQIVNDFQKGDIAEGYSVSREKKESFPLTVTSAQKNPTAFYLCASSPTDRGGNSPLHFGNGTRLTVT.